These 6 T cell receptor beta chains were sequenced from one sample in a study of control samples from healthy donors and cancer patients. Sequencing was performed with immunoSEQ multiplex PCR; in TCRdb, only in-frame clones are kept and a portion is missing. The data contain about 100,000 clones, over 85% of them seen just once; the ten biggest clones take up around 2.8%. The material sequenced was blood. The source of these receptors is a human donor in good health. The donor label of this sample is uncertain.

CDR3 sequence (DNA): TGTGCCAGCAGACGGGACGACACAGATACGCAGTATTTT. Amino acid sequence: CASRRDDTDTQYF. The chain couples TRBV6-6 to TRBJ2-3; D tentatively fits TRBD1 or TRBD2 (5 bases each). Germline-derived CDR1 and CDR2 are MNHNY and SVGAGI (reference sequence). The length of the CDR3 is 13 residues. V was clipped by 6 bases and J by 2 bases, with 9 bases between them.

V is TRBV7-9 and J is TRBJ1-5, with 7 positions matching TRBD1. The CDR3 sequence is 17 residues long. The germline V gene has CDR1 SEHNR and CDR2 FQNEAQ (reference sequence). Trimming cost V 3 bases and J 1 base; bases outside gene matches: 9. CDR3 DNA: TGTGCCAGCAGCTTTTATACAGGGGTACGCAGCAATCAGCCCCAGCATTTT. Translation gives CASSFYTGVRSNQPQHF.

The table lists this clone with a count of one. The J gene is TRBJ2-5, the V gene TRBV3-1 (or the pseudogene TRBV3-2), with 8 bases fitting TRBD2. Germline lookup yields CDR1 LGHDT and CDR2 YNNKEL (reference sequence). Unmatched junction bases numbered 14, after V lost 3 bases and J lost 5 bases. This CDR3 has 17 amino acids. The CDR3 protein is CASSQPLVGGGPETQYF. The CDR3 bases are TGTGCCAGCAGCCAGCCTCTCGTCGGGGGGGGGCCGGAGACCCAGTACTTC.

The chain uses TRBV10-3 and TRBJ1-2; a weak D match, TRBD1 (6 bases). Trimming took off 0 bases at V and 7 bases at J, with 21 bases between the two ends. Germline values: CDR1 ENHRY, CDR2 SYGVKD. The CDR3 has 17 amino acids. CDR3 nucleotides: TGTGCCATCAGTGAGTCGGATTTGGACAGAAGGGAGGGTGGCTACACCTTC. It encodes CAISESDLDRREGGYTF.

V and J are TRBV4-2 and TRBJ1-2, with 10 bases identical to TRBD1. The V segment lost 0 bases and the J segment 3 bases; nucleotides outside the gene matches: 1. The germline V gene encodes CDR1 LGHNA and CDR2 YNFKEQ. The length of the CDR3 is 15 residues. In nucleotides, the CDR3 is TGTGCCAGCAGCCAAGAAGGGACAGGGGACTATGGCTACACCTTC. Amino acid sequence: CASSQEGTGDYGYTF.

This chain uses TRBV5-5 with TRBJ1-2, with D unresolved. Germline assignment: CDR1 SGHKS and CDR2 YYEKEE (reference sequence). The length of the CDR3 is 15 residues. V lost 4 bases and J lost 2, with 15 bases in between. The CDR3 loop reads CASSPAGILNYGYTF. CDR3 nucleotide sequence: TGTGCCAGCAGCCCGGCTGGCATCCTCAACTATGGCTACACCTTC.